Below, 13 T cell receptor beta chains from the same sample are listed, as sequenced in a study of blood T cell repertoires in COVID-19. Data came from immunoSEQ multiplex PCR; TCRdb stores just in-frame clones and leaves some out. The sample yields fewer than 350,000 clones, less than 90% seen once. Sequencing was carried out using peripheral blood. All receptors come from a woman aged 25-40 years with COVID-19, enrolled during active disease.

The chain recombines TRBV7-2 with TRBJ2-7; a weak D match, TRBD2 (5 bases). Per germline, CDR1 SGHTA and CDR2 FQGNSA. There are 14 residues in the CDR3. The V end was cut by 1 base, the J end by 4 bases, with 11 bases between. This CDR3 reads CASSLGTKRYEQYF. In DNA, the CDR3 is TGTGCCAGCAGCTTAGGGACCAAGCGGTACGAGCAGTACTTC.

The rearrangement uses TRBV18 and TRBJ1-1; no definite D call. CDR3 length equals 14 residues. CDR1 and CDR2 (germline): KGHSH, LQKENI. V lost 4 bases, J lost 0 bases, and 9 bases lay in between. CDR3: CASSRQTVNTEAFF. Written as DNA, the CDR3 is TGTGCCAGCTCACGCCAAACAGTGAACACTGAAGCTTTCTTT.

The chain couples TRBV7-8 to TRBJ1-2; 8 nucleotides match TRBD1. Germline V gene data show CDR1 as SGHVS and CDR2 as FQNEAQ. With V trimmed by 3 bases and J by 6 bases, 3 bases remained unmatched. CDR3 size: 13 residues. This chain's CDR3 is CASSFLQGDGYTF. The DNA for the CDR3 is TGTGCCAGCAGCTTTCTACAGGGGGATGGCTACACCTTC. Supplemented by reference TRBV7-8 and TRBJ1-2, the full variable domain reads GAGVSQSPRYKVAKRGQDVALRCDPISGHVSLFWYQQALGQGPEFLTYFQNEAQLDKSGLPSDRFFAERPEGSVSTLKIQRTQQEDSAVYLCASSFLQGDGYTFGSGTRLTVV.

The rearrangement uses TRBV7-8 and TRBJ2-7; a possible D gene is TRBD2 (5 bases). The germline CDR1 and CDR2 sequences are SGHVS and FQNEAQ. The CDR3 sequence is 15 residues long. The ends were cut back, 4 bases at V and 3 bases at J, with 16 bases in the middle. The CDR3 reads CASSWTGENLYEQYF. The CDR3 DNA reads TGTGCCAGCAGCTGGACCGGGGAAAACCTCTACGAGCAGTACTTC.

This chain connects TRBV6-4 to TRBJ2-4; TRBD1 agrees at 8 bases. CDR1 is MRHNA, CDR2 SNTAGT, per germline. Trimming took 5 bases from V and 8 from J; bases not matched to a gene: 11. The CDR3 contains 15 residues. CDR3 sequence reads: CASSIGQGLTHIQYF. The DNA of the CDR3 is TGTGCCAGCAGTATCGGACAGGGATTAACCCACATTCAGTACTTC.

Note on this clone: This sample also contains other DNA sequences that code for the same CDR3. The CDR3 DNA follows: TGTGCCAGTAGTATCCAGGGTAGGGTCCAGCCCCAGCATTTT. Its translation: CASSIQGRVQPQHF. This chain joins TRBV19 and TRBJ1-5; D may be TRBD1 (5 bases). The CDR3 loop spans 14 amino acids. The germline gives CDR1 LNHDA, CDR2 SQIVND (reference sequence). Trimming stripped 3 bases from V and 7 bases from J, with 13 bases between.

The J gene is TRBJ2-1, the V gene TRBV11-2; 8 bases are shared with TRBD2. In germline, CDR1 is SGHAT, CDR2 FQNNGV. With 5 bases clipped from V and 3 bases from J, the junction kept 6 bases outside the gene matches. CDR3 size: 15 residues. The CDR3 reads CASSPSGGLYNEQFF. The CDR3 bases are TGTGCCAGCAGCCCCAGCGGGGGCCTCTACAATGAGCAGTTCTTC.

This chain connects TRBV9 to TRBJ1-1; unclear D gene. Germline V lookup: CDR1 SGDLS, CDR2 YYNGEE. The CDR3 runs to 15 residues. V gave up 4 bases and J gave up 0 bases, with 13 bases separating them. The CDR3 is CASSPRVSMNTEAFF. The CDR3 bases are TGTGCCAGCAGCCCTCGGGTCTCCATGAACACTGAAGCTTTCTTT.

The gene calls are TRBV6-5 and TRBJ2-7; the D is unclear. Germline V CDR1 and CDR2: MNHEY, SVGAGI. Trimming took off 8 bases at V and 1 base at J, with 12 bases between the two ends. This CDR3 is 13 amino acids long. In DNA, the CDR3 is TGTGCCAGCGAGCTCCCCAATTCCTACGAGCAGTACTTC. It encodes CASELPNSYEQYF.

The V and J genes are TRBV7-9 and TRBJ1-1, with TRBD1 matching 7 bases. Germline CDR1 reads SEHNR; CDR2 reads FQNEAQ (reference sequence). The CDR3 loop spans 15 amino acids. With 7 bases clipped from V and 5 bases from J, the junction kept 13 bases outside the gene matches. The CDR3 nucleotides read TGTGCCAGCATCCTACCCGGGGCAGGGGGTACTGAAGCTTTCTTT. It specifies CASILPGAGGTEAFF.

The gene calls are TRBV4-2 and TRBJ2-1, with 13 bases aligning to TRBD2. With 4 bases clipped from V and 7 bases from J, the junction kept 10 bases outside the gene matches. The V gene's germline CDR1 is LGHNA and CDR2 YNFKEQ. The CDR3 sequence is 17 residues long. CDR3 in amino acids: CASSPQLTSGGLNEQFF. CDR3 nucleotide sequence: TGTGCCAGCAGCCCGCAGTTGACTAGCGGGGGGCTTAATGAGCAGTTCTTC.

This clone was picked up one time. The chain is built from TRBV23-1 and TRBJ1-2; TRBD1 might be the D (5 bases). TRBV23-1 counts as an open reading frame of uncertain function. CDR3 size: 12 residues. V lost 4 bases and J lost 13, with 16 bases in between. CDR3 region: CASSPGLSPTTF. DNA for the CDR3: TGCGCCAGCAGTCCGGGACTCAGCCCTACCACCTTC.

V is TRBV28 and J is TRBJ2-3, with a possible D match to TRBD1 (5 bases). The CDR3 spans 16 residues. Germline V gene lookup returns CDR1 MDHEN and CDR2 SYDVKM. The ends were cut back, 8 bases at V and 3 bases at J, with 21 bases in the middle. The CDR3 nucleotides read TGTGCCAGCCCCCCTGGGGCAGTCACCTTGACAGATACGCAGTATTTT. It encodes CASPPGAVTLTDTQYF. Drawing the rest from reference TRBV28 and TRBJ2-3, the complete variable domain is DVKVTQSSRYLVKRTGEKVFLECVQDMDHENMFWYRQDPGLGLRLIYFSYDVKMKEKGDIPEGYSVSREKKERFSLILESASTNQTSMYLCASPPGAVTLTDTQYFGPGTRLTVL.